This T cell receptor (beta chain) was profiled in a study of CD8+CD57+ T cells in acquired aplastic anemia. The J segment lost 5 bases and the V segment lost 6 bases, leaving 10 bases of the junction unmatched. This CDR3 contains 14 residues. Germline CDR1 reads SNHLY; CDR2 reads FYNNEI. By flow cytometry, patients selected for sequencing had shown an expansion of CD8+CD57+ cells. Genomic DNA, the template, was used for profiling of the TCR beta VDJ and CDR3. TCRdb passed the reads through MiXCR, listing each CDR3 protein once. In the table there are some 160,000 distinct CDR3 sequences, about 48% of which are singletons.

Sequencing input: sorted CD4+, CD8+, or CD8+CD57+ T cells (not recorded which) from PBMCs. The rearrangement links TRBV2 to TRBJ2-7, with 7 bases lining up with TRBD1. The sequence derives from a human donor with aplastic anemia. CDR3 residues: CASSPGQELDEQYF. The CDR3 region has the DNA TGTGCCAGCAGCCCCGGACAGGAGTTGGACGAGCAGTACTTC.